This is a list of T cell receptor beta chains from one sample in a study of blood T cell repertoires in COVID-19. Using immunoSEQ multiplex PCR, the repertoire was profiled, and TCRdb retains in-frame clones only, with some absent. The sample has 83,000 or so clones, 82% seen once. The specimen was peripheral blood. Source of these receptors: a human donor in a cohort sampled during active COVID-19. CDR3s include the opening cysteine and the closing phenylalanine or tryptophan. A D gene is named only where the DNA matches it firmly. Clone size, where shown, is once, few, many, or a class for clones that have expanded.

TRBV28	TRBJ1-5	.	.	CASNPGGNSNQPQHF	TGTGCCAGCAACCCCGGAGGAAATAGCAATCAGCCCCAGCATTTT
TRBV4-2	TRBJ2-5	.	few	CASSQSQVPGETQYF	TGTGCCAGCAGCCAATCACAGGTCCCCGGGGAGACCCAGTACTTC
TRBV2	TRBJ2-5	.	.	CASKPGGETQYF	TGTGCCAGCAAGCCGGGTGGGGAGACCCAGTACTTC
TRBV5-4	TRBJ2-7	.	.	CASSFSGQIYEQYF	TGTGCCAGCAGCTTTTCGGGACAAATATACGAGCAGTACTTC
TRBV5-1	TRBJ2-3	TRBD1	.	CASSLTGASTDTQYF	TGCGCCAGCAGCCTCACAGGGGCTTCCACAGATACGCAGTATTTT
TRBV7-9	TRBJ2-1	.	.	CASSTSYNEQFF	TGTGCCAGCAGCACCAGTTACAATGAGCAGTTCTTC
TRBV19	TRBJ2-2	TRBD2	.	CASSTSGLAGVTGELFF	TGTGCCAGTAGCACTTCCGGACTAGCGGGGGTTACCGGGGAGCTGTTTTTT
TRBV5-1	TRBJ2-7	.	.	CASSPGVGEQYF	TGCGCCAGCAGCCCAGGGGTTGGCGAGCAGTACTTC
TRBV7-2	TRBJ2-5	TRBD2	.	CASSRGGHETQYF	TGTGCCAGCAGCCGGGGGGGCCATGAGACCCAGTACTTC
TRBV19	TRBJ1-5	TRBD1	.	CASTSGQGRRRGNQPQHF	TGTGCCAGTACCTCTGGACAGGGGCGCCGCCGGGGCAATCAGCCCCAGCATTTT
TRBV30	TRBJ1-2	.	.	CAWSVQTDTNYGYTF	TGTGCCTGGAGTGTACAGACGGACACTAACTATGGCTACACCTTC
TRBV5-4	TRBJ2-5	.	.	CASSLVGRGEETQYF	TGTGCCAGCAGCTTGGTCGGGAGAGGAGAAGAGACCCAGTACTTC
TRBV2	TRBJ1-3	.	.	CASSIGAANTIYF	TGTGCCAGCAGTATAGGGGCCGCAAACACCATATATTTT
TRBV27	TRBJ2-5	.	.	CASSLSGVQETQYF	TGTGCCAGCAGTTTGTCAGGGGTGCAAGAGACCCAGTACTTC
TRBV9	TRBJ2-1	.	.	CASSETENEQFF	TGTGCCAGCAGTGAGACAGAAAATGAGCAGTTCTTC
TRBV7-2	TRBJ2-3	TRBD1	.	CASSLVRTGGGTDTQYF	TGTGCCAGCAGCTTAGTGAGGACAGGGGGCGGCACAGATACGCAGTATTTT
TRBV7-6	TRBJ2-1	TRBD1	.	CASSSSWDRGEWGQFF	TGTGCCAGCAGCTCGAGTTGGGACAGGGGGGAGTGGGGGCAGTTCTTC
TRBV12-3/TRBV12-4	TRBJ1-5	.	.	CASSLSQNQPQHF	TGTGCCAGCAGTTTGTCCCAAAATCAGCCCCAGCATTTT
TRBV24-1	TRBJ2-1	TRBD2	once	CATSDPGGGNYNEQFF	TGTGCCACCAGTGATCCGGGGGGGGGTAATTACAATGAGCAGTTCTTC
TRBV14	TRBJ1-3	TRBD1	.	CASSQRGRTGNTIYF	TGTGCCAGCAGCCAGAGGGGGCGGACTGGAAACACCATATATTTT
TRBV5-1	TRBJ2-1	.	once	CASSLALLANAMNEQFF	TGCGCCAGCAGCTTGGCGTTACTAGCCAATGCTATGAATGAGCAGTTCTTC
TRBV7-9	TRBJ1-5	.	few	CASTRGVGNQPQHF	TGTGCCAGCACCAGGGGCGTTGGCAATCAGCCCCAGCATTTT
TRBV7-2	TRBJ2-7	TRBD1	.	CASSMGQNYEQYF	TGTGCCAGCAGTATGGGACAGAACTACGAGCAGTACTTC
TRBV29-1	TRBJ1-1	.	.	CSVRSGENTEAFF	TGCAGCGTTCGGTCAGGGGAGAACACTGAAGCTTTCTTT
TRBV18	TRBJ1-2	TRBD1	once	CASSLSGGLDYGYTF	TGTGCCAGCTCACTCTCAGGGGGCTTGGACTATGGCTACACCTTC
TRBV19	TRBJ1-2	.	.	CASSTSDRSRTYGYTF	TGTGCCAGTAGTACCTCGGACAGATCCAGAACCTATGGCTACACCTTC
TRBV7-6	TRBJ1-5	.	.	CASSLAGDRGAQHF	TGTGCCAGCAGCTTAGCTGGGGACCGCGGGGCCCAGCATTTT
TRBV3-1/TRBV3-2	TRBJ2-7	TRBD1	.	CASSQEGQGISHEQYF	TGTGCCAGCAGCCAAGAGGGACAGGGTATTAGTCACGAGCAGTACTTC
TRBV4-1	TRBJ2-7	TRBD2	.	CASSLEAGAYEQYF	TGCGCCAGCAGCCTTGAAGCGGGGGCCTACGAGCAGTACTTC